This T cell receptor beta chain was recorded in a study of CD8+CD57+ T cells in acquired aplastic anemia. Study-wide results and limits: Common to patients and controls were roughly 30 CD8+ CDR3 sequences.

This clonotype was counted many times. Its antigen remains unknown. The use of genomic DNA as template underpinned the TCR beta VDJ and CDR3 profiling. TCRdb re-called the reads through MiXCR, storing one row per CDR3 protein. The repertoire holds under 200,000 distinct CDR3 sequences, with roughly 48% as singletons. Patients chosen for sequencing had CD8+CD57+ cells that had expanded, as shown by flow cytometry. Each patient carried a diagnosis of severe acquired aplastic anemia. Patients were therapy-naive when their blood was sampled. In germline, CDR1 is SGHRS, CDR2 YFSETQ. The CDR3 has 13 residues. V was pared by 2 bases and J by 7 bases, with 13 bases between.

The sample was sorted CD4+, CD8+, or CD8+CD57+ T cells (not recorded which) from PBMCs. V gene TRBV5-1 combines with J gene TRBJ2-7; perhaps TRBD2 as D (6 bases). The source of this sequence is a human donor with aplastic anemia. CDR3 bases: TGCGCCAGCAGCTTTGATAGTCGGGGGGAGCAGTACTTC. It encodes CASSFDSRGEQYF.